These 18 T cell receptor beta chains were all obtained from the same sample, sequenced in a study of control samples from healthy donors and cancer patients. Measured with immunoSEQ multiplex PCR; TCRdb has only the in-frame clones, and not every one. The table shows 100,000 to 150,000 clones, with over 75% occurring only once. The sequenced sample was blood. Receptor source: a man aged 18 to 29 in good health.

The chain employs TRBV9 and TRBJ2-3; the D gene is possibly TRBD2 (5 bases). V lost 4 bases to trimming and J lost 3 bases, with 15 bases between them. CDR1 and CDR2 (germline): SGDLS, YYNGEE. The CDR3 spans 15 residues. The CDR3 is CASSSEPRRTDTQYF. CDR3 DNA: TGTGCCAGCAGCTCAGAGCCCCGGAGGACAGATACGCAGTATTTT.

The rearrangement uses TRBV5-1 and TRBJ1-1; 9 bases align to TRBD1. The CDR3 extends over 19 amino acids. Per germline, CDR1 SGHRS and CDR2 YFSETQ. J lost 0 bases, V lost 1 base, and 13 bases had no gene match. The CDR3 sequence is CASSLYPATGGAMNTEAFF. CDR3 DNA sequence: TGCGCCAGCAGCTTGTACCCGGCCACAGGGGGCGCGATGAACACTGAAGCTTTCTTT. Full variable domain (outside the CDR3, taken from reference TRBV5-1 and TRBJ1-1): KAGVTQTPRYLIKTRGQQVTLSCSPISGHRSVSWYQQTPGQGLQFLFEYFSETQRNKGNFPGRFSGRQFSNSRSEMNVSTLELGDSALYLCASSLYPATGGAMNTEAFFGQGTRLTVV.

This sequence joins TRBV6-4 and TRBJ2-5, with 8 bases identical to TRBD2. Germline V gene sequence: CDR1 MRHNA, CDR2 SNTAGT. J gave up 2 bases and V 4 bases, and 9 bases lay outside the gene matches. The CDR3 totals 16 residues. The CDR3 DNA sequence: TGTGCCAGCAGTGCAGGAAGCGGGGGAGGACAAGAGACCCAGTACTTC. This gives the protein CASSAGSGGGQETQYF.

This chain connects TRBV19 to TRBJ2-5; 9 nucleotides align to TRBD1. Germline V CDR1 and CDR2: LNHDA, SQIVND (reference sequence). The CDR3 has 14 amino acids. V lost 4 bases and J lost 4; bases outside the gene matches: 4. CDR3: CASSTTGGSETQYF. As DNA, the CDR3 is TGTGCCAGTAGTACGACAGGGGGGTCAGAGACCCAGTACTTC.

The V gene is TRBV11-3, the J gene TRBJ1-3; maybe TRBD1 (6 bases). Trimming pared 4 bases from V and 2 bases from J, leaving 15 bases between. The CDR3 spans 16 residues. Germline CDR1 and CDR2: SGHNT and YENEEA. The CDR3 coding sequence is TGTGCCAGCAGCTCCCAAAGAAGGGGGGCTGGAAACACCATATATTTT. Translated, it gives CASSSQRRGAGNTIYF.

The chain recombines TRBV5-4 with TRBJ1-1, with D perhaps TRBD1 (5 bases). Per the germline V gene, CDR1 is SGHNT and CDR2 is YYREEE (reference sequence). This CDR3 contains 14 residues. With 4 bases removed from V and 1 base from J, the gap between germline ends came to 11 bases. CDR3 sequence reads: CASSGAGPNTEAFF. The CDR3 region has the DNA TGTGCCAGCAGCGGCGCGGGACCGAACACTGAAGCTTTCTTT.

The gene calls are TRBV10-3 and TRBJ2-5, with 12 bases aligning to TRBD2. This CDR3 is 15 amino acids long. The trim removed 4 bases at V and 5 bases at J, leaving 5 bases unmatched. Germline CDR1 is ENHRY and CDR2 is SYGVKD. DNA of the CDR3: TGTGCCATCAGTGGACTAGCGGGAGTTGGTGAGACCCAGTACTTC. Its translation: CAISGLAGVGETQYF.

V usage is TRBV4-1 and J usage is TRBJ2-2, with a possible D match to TRBD1 (6 bases). CDR3 length: 17 residues. The germline gives CDR1 MGHRA, CDR2 YSYEKL. V gave up 5 bases and J gave up 4 bases, with 20 bases separating them. CDR3 sequence: CASSAEQGLWGTGELFF. The CDR3 region has the DNA TGCGCCAGCAGCGCCGAACAGGGCCTCTGGGGCACCGGGGAGCTGTTTTTT.

The V and J genes are TRBV29-1 and TRBJ2-4, with 9 bases lining up with TRBD2. The CDR3 extends over 16 amino acids. V shed 3 bases and J 5 bases; nucleotides not matched to a gene: 11. Germline CDR1 reads SQVTM; CDR2 reads ANQGSEA. In DNA form, the CDR3 reads TGCAGCGTTGAGGGCCCGGGGAGCGGGGGGCAAAACATTCAGTACTTC. As protein: CSVEGPGSGGQNIQYF.

The rearrangement uses TRBV5-6 and TRBJ2-7; the D call may be TRBD1 or TRBD2 (5 bases each). From germline, CDR1 is SGHDT and CDR2 YYEEEE. V was cut by 0 bases and J by 5 bases, with 18 bases left in between. This CDR3 is 16 amino acids long. The CDR3 DNA reads as TGTGCCAGCAGCTTGGGGGCTGAGGCCCGGGGCCACGAGCAGTACGTC. Translation gives CASSLGAEARGHEQYV.

The V gene is TRBV3-1 (or the pseudogene TRBV3-2), the J gene TRBJ2-4, with TRBD2 matching 12 bases. The CDR3 is 15 amino acids. CDR1 and CDR2 from the germline V gene are LGHDT and YNNKEL (reference sequence). V was clipped by 4 bases and J by 7 bases; unmatched bases: 5. DNA of the CDR3: TGTGCCAGCAGCCCTAGCGGGGGGGCCGCGAACATTCAGTACTTC. Translating it yields CASSPSGGAANIQYF.

This sequence joins TRBV5-4 and TRBJ2-5; 12 nucleotides align to TRBD2. V dropped 2 bases and J dropped 5; count of bases not matched to a gene: 4. Germline assignment: CDR1 SGHNT and CDR2 YYREEE (reference sequence). The CDR3 is 15 amino acids. CDR3: CASSLLLAGGETQYF. DNA for the CDR3: TGTGCCAGCAGCTTATTGCTAGCGGGGGGGGAGACCCAGTACTTC.

The genes are TRBV6-1 and TRBJ2-7; D gene ambiguous. There are 11 residues in the CDR3. The germline V gene has CDR1 MNHNS and CDR2 SASEGT. Between the trimmed V and J ends, which lost 1 base and 8 bases, there was a span of 6 bases. The CDR3 DNA follows: TGTGCCAGCAGTGAAGGCGTCCAGCAGTACGTC. Protein product: CASSEGVQQYV.

The J gene is TRBJ2-1, the V gene TRBV7-9, with D perhaps being TRBD1 or TRBD2 (5 bases each). This CDR3 is 15 amino acids long. Deletions cut 7 bases from V and 4 bases from J, with 17 bases between. In germline, CDR1 is SEHNR, CDR2 FQNEAQ (reference sequence). CDR3 in DNA: TGTGCCAGCACCCCCGCCGGGACGGATTACAATGAGCAGTTCTTC. This encodes CASTPAGTDYNEQFF.

This chain joins TRBV15 and TRBJ1-4; TRBD1 might be the D (5 bases). V shed 0 bases and J shed 7 bases, with 15 bases lying between them. The CDR3 loop spans 16 amino acids. Per the germline V gene, CDR1 is LNHNV and CDR2 is YYDKDF (reference sequence). CDR3 nucleotides: TGTGCCACCAGCAGAGATCTAGGGGCGGGGAGTGAAAAACTGTTTTTT. This codes for CATSRDLGAGSEKLFF.

The count of this clone is one. The rearrangement joins TRBV28 to TRBJ2-5; 8 positions match TRBD1. CDR1 is MDHEN and CDR2 is SYDVKM in the germline V gene. There are 16 residues in the CDR3. The V gene end was trimmed by 5 bases and the J gene end by 2 bases; junction bases not matched to a gene: 10. The CDR3 sequence: CASSRRGQGPQETQYF. Here the CDR3 DNA reads TGTGCCAGCAGTCGAAGAGGACAGGGCCCGCAAGAGACCCAGTACTTC.

Here the CDR3 reads CASSSQIAGGFYEQYF. The CDR3, as DNA: TGTGCCAGCAGCTCCCAAATAGCGGGGGGGTTCTACGAGCAGTACTTC. The rearrangement joins TRBV7-6 to TRBJ2-7; TRBD2 agrees at 11 bases. V shed 4 bases and J 3 bases; nucleotides not matched to a gene: 8. This CDR3 contains 16 residues. Germline CDR1 is SGHVS and CDR2 is FNYEAQ. Variable domain in full (rest from reference TRBV7-6 and TRBJ2-7): GAGVSQSPRYKVTKRGQDVALRCDPISGHVSLYWYRQALGQGPEFLTYFNYEAQQDKSGLPNDRFSAERPEGSISTLTIQRTEQRDSAMYRCASSSQIAGGFYEQYFGPGTRLTVT.

J is TRBJ1-1 and V is TRBV11-1; no definite D call. The V end was cut by 2 bases, the J end by 1 base, with 8 bases between. Germline V gives CDR1 SGHAT, CDR2 FQDESV (reference sequence). The CDR3 loop spans 14 amino acids. CDR3 amino acids: CASSLSGENTEAFF. CDR3 nucleotides: TGTGCCAGCAGCTTAAGTGGGGAGAACACTGAAGCTTTCTTT.